These T cell receptor beta chains were read from a single sample in a study of T cell responses to AZD1222 COVID-19 vaccine. TCRdb's copy holds only in-frame clones and misses some; the assay was immunoSEQ multiplex PCR. Of 180,000 or so clones in the sample, 90% to 95% were seen once. The specimen was peripheral blood, collected 28 days after the second AZD1222 dose. These receptors were obtained from an adult who received the AZD1222 COVID-19 vaccine. The CDR3 runs from the conserved cysteine through the conserved F or W. Each record gives: CDR3 protein, CDR3 DNA, J gene, V gene, clone size, D gene. A D gene is named only where the DNA matches it firmly. Rows give clone size only sometimes, using once, few, many, or a class for an expanded clone.

CDR3 protein: CASKITSGDHNEQFF
CDR3 DNA: TGTGCCAGCAAGATTACTAGCGGGGACCACAATGAGCAGTTCTTC
J gene: TRBJ2-1
V gene: TRBV5-5
clone size: -
D gene: TRBD2

CDR3 protein: CAWGDRANYGYTF
CDR3 DNA: TGTGCCTGGGGGGACCGAGCTAACTATGGCTACACCTTC
J gene: TRBJ1-2
V gene: TRBV30
clone size: -
D gene: -

CDR3 protein: CASSPGDRADSPLHF
CDR3 DNA: TGTGCCAGCAGCCCAGGGGACAGGGCGGATTCACCCCTCCACTTT
J gene: TRBJ1-6
V gene: TRBV28
clone size: -
D gene: TRBD1

CDR3 protein: CASRQGTGGRTGELFF
CDR3 DNA: TGTGCCAGCAGGCAGGGGACAGGGGGAAGGACCGGGGAGCTGTTTTTT
J gene: TRBJ2-2
V gene: TRBV2
clone size: -
D gene: TRBD1

CDR3 protein: CASSAQGYPNYGYTF
CDR3 DNA: TGTGCCAGCAGCGCTCAGGGATACCCTAACTATGGCTACACCTTC
J gene: TRBJ1-2
V gene: TRBV7-2
clone size: -
D gene: -

CDR3 protein: CAWEYSGNTIYF
CDR3 DNA: TGTGCCTGGGAGTATTCTGGAAACACCATATATTTT
J gene: TRBJ1-3
V gene: TRBV30
clone size: -
D gene: -

CDR3 protein: CASSPEDSHEIF
CDR3 DNA: TGTGCCAGCAGCCCTGAGGACAGTCACGAAATATTC
J gene: TRBJ1-2
V gene: TRBV9
clone size: -
D gene: -

CDR3 protein: CASSLAGAYNEQFF
CDR3 DNA: TGTGCCAGCAGTTTAGCGGGAGCCTACAATGAGCAGTTCTTC
J gene: TRBJ2-1
V gene: TRBV27
clone size: -
D gene: TRBD2

CDR3 protein: CASSYGLDSEAFF
CDR3 DNA: TGTGCCAGCAGTTACGGGTTGGACAGTGAAGCTTTCTTT
J gene: TRBJ1-1
V gene: TRBV6-6
clone size: -
D gene: -

CDR3 protein: CASSSNSYTQYF
CDR3 DNA: TGTGCCAGCAGCTCCAACTCTTATACGCAGTATTTT
J gene: TRBJ2-3
V gene: TRBV12-3/TRBV12-4
clone size: -
D gene: -

CDR3 protein: CASSSPLWNEQFF
CDR3 DNA: TGTGCCAGCAGCTCACCTTTGTGGAATGAGCAGTTCTTC
J gene: TRBJ2-1
V gene: TRBV13
clone size: -
D gene: -

CDR3 protein: CASSVGTVYSNQPQHF
CDR3 DNA: TGTGCCAGCAGCGTGGGGACAGTTTATAGCAATCAGCCCCAGCATTTT
J gene: TRBJ1-5
V gene: TRBV6-6
clone size: -
D gene: TRBD1

CDR3 protein: CASSQVRDGQGVRNTIYF
CDR3 DNA: TGCGCCAGCAGCCAAGTACGTGACGGACAGGGTGTTAGAAACACCATATATTTT
J gene: TRBJ1-3
V gene: TRBV4-1
clone size: -
D gene: TRBD1

CDR3 protein: CASSSYRGTEAFF
CDR3 DNA: TGTGCCAGCAGCTCGTACCGGGGCACTGAAGCTTTCTTT
J gene: TRBJ1-1
V gene: TRBV7-8
clone size: once
D gene: -

CDR3 protein: CASSLDTNYGYTF
CDR3 DNA: TGTGCCAGCAGCTTAGACACAAACTATGGCTACACCTTC
J gene: TRBJ1-2
V gene: TRBV7-2
clone size: -
D gene: -

CDR3 protein: CASSETGLGQPQHF
CDR3 DNA: TGTGCCAGCAGTGAGACAGGGTTGGGGCAGCCCCAGCATTTT
J gene: TRBJ1-5
V gene: TRBV28
clone size: -
D gene: TRBD1

CDR3 protein: CASSESDRSLTYEQYF
CDR3 DNA: TGCGCCAGCAGTGAGTCGGACAGATCTTTAACCTACGAGCAGTACTTC
J gene: TRBJ2-7
V gene: TRBV10-2
clone size: -
D gene: -

CDR3 protein: CASSSLGGRNTEAFF
CDR3 DNA: TGTGCCAGCAGTTCCCTCGGGGGGCGGAACACTGAAGCTTTCTTT
J gene: TRBJ1-1
V gene: TRBV6-5
clone size: -
D gene: -

CDR3 protein: CAWGAGSYEQYF
CDR3 DNA: TGTGCCTGGGGGGCGGGGTCCTACGAGCAGTACTTC
J gene: TRBJ2-7
V gene: TRBV30
clone size: -
D gene: -

CDR3 protein: CASSLGQGLNQPQHF
CDR3 DNA: TGTGCCAGCAGTCTGGGACAGGGATTAAATCAGCCCCAGCATTTT
J gene: TRBJ1-5
V gene: TRBV28
clone size: -
D gene: TRBD1

CDR3 protein: CASRSGASGGQETQYF
CDR3 DNA: TGTGCCAGTAGATCCGGGGCTAGCGGGGGCCAAGAGACCCAGTACTTC
J gene: TRBJ2-5
V gene: TRBV19
clone size: -
D gene: TRBD2

CDR3 protein: CASSLRQGWWNGYTF
CDR3 DNA: TGTGCCAGCAGCTTACGGCAGGGATGGTGGAATGGCTACACCTTC
J gene: TRBJ1-2
V gene: TRBV13
clone size: -
D gene: -

CDR3 protein: CASSQDWGRSSDTQYF
CDR3 DNA: TGCGCCAGCAGCCAAGACTGGGGGCGGTCCTCAGATACGCAGTATTTT
J gene: TRBJ2-3
V gene: TRBV4-1
clone size: -
D gene: -

CDR3 protein: CSASLGVTNEKLFF
CDR3 DNA: TGCAGTGCTAGTCTCGGGGTGACTAATGAAAAACTGTTTTTT
J gene: TRBJ1-4
V gene: TRBV20-1
clone size: -
D gene: -

CDR3 protein: CSVEGTGRNTEAFF
CDR3 DNA: TGCAGCGTGGAAGGGACAGGGAGAAACACTGAAGCTTTCTTT
J gene: TRBJ1-1
V gene: TRBV29-1
clone size: -
D gene: TRBD1

CDR3 protein: CASRSRLRAGANVLTF
CDR3 DNA: TGTGCCAGCAGGAGCCGCCTGCGGGCTGGGGCCAACGTCCTGACTTTC
J gene: TRBJ2-6
V gene: TRBV28
clone size: -
D gene: -

CDR3 protein: CASSLGSRGLQPQHF
CDR3 DNA: TGTGCCAGCAGCTTAGGATCCAGGGGGCTTCAGCCCCAGCATTTT
J gene: TRBJ1-5
V gene: TRBV7-2
clone size: once
D gene: TRBD1

CDR3 protein: CASSYSPGRNTEAFF
CDR3 DNA: TGTGCCAGCAGTTACTCGCCCGGGCGGAACACTGAAGCTTTCTTT
J gene: TRBJ1-1
V gene: TRBV6-5
clone size: -
D gene: -

CDR3 protein: CASSFQESYGYTF
CDR3 DNA: TGTGCCAGCAGCTTTCAAGAAAGCTATGGCTACACCTTC
J gene: TRBJ1-2
V gene: TRBV7-8
clone size: -
D gene: -

CDR3 protein: CASSQGRIASTYEQYF
CDR3 DNA: TGTGCCAGCAGCCAGGGGCGGATAGCGTCGACCTACGAGCAGTACTTC
J gene: TRBJ2-7
V gene: TRBV3-1/TRBV3-2
clone size: -
D gene: -

CDR3 protein: CASSVGVTQYF
CDR3 DNA: TGTGCCAGCAGTGTCGGGGTTACGCAGTATTTT
J gene: TRBJ2-3
V gene: TRBV2
clone size: -
D gene: -

CDR3 protein: CASSARTGEAYGYTF
CDR3 DNA: TGTGCCAGCAGCGCACGGACAGGGGAGGCCTATGGCTACACCTTC
J gene: TRBJ1-2
V gene: TRBV13
clone size: once
D gene: TRBD1

CDR3 protein: CASGTLGQGYEQYF
CDR3 DNA: TGTGCCAGCGGAACACTAGGACAGGGCTACGAGCAGTACTTC
J gene: TRBJ2-7
V gene: TRBV4-2
clone size: -
D gene: TRBD1

CDR3 protein: CASSWGRFNREAFF
CDR3 DNA: TGTGCCAGCAGCTGGGGACGCTTTAATAGGGAAGCTTTCTTT
J gene: TRBJ1-1
V gene: TRBV5-4
clone size: -
D gene: -

CDR3 protein: CASSLEGVVGDEQFF
CDR3 DNA: TGTGCCAGCAGCTTAGAGGGGGTCGTTGGGGATGAGCAGTTCTTC
J gene: TRBJ2-1
V gene: TRBV7-9
clone size: -
D gene: -

CDR3 protein: CASSENPYLGQPQHF
CDR3 DNA: TGTGCCAGCAGTGAAAATCCTTACCTCGGGCAGCCCCAGCATTTT
J gene: TRBJ1-5
V gene: TRBV6-1
clone size: -
D gene: -

CDR3 protein: CASRDPGENQPQHF
CDR3 DNA: TGTGCCAGCAGAGACCCGGGGGAGAATCAGCCCCAGCATTTT
J gene: TRBJ1-5
V gene: TRBV5-8
clone size: -
D gene: -

CDR3 protein: CATSRDPGPETQYF
CDR3 DNA: TGTGCCACCAGCAGAGATCCGGGGCCGGAGACCCAGTACTTC
J gene: TRBJ2-5
V gene: TRBV15
clone size: -
D gene: -

CDR3 protein: CASSPAGTGPQHF
CDR3 DNA: TGTGCCAGCTCACCTGCGGGGACGGGGCCCCAGCATTTT
J gene: TRBJ1-5
V gene: TRBV18
clone size: -
D gene: -

CDR3 protein: CASSQRLAGGPVLTF
CDR3 DNA: TGTGCCAGCAGCCAACGACTAGCGGGGGGCCCCGTCCTGACTTTC
J gene: TRBJ2-6
V gene: TRBV3-1/TRBV3-2
clone size: -
D gene: TRBD2

CDR3 protein: CASSPGGRGTHQETQYF
CDR3 DNA: TGTGCCAGCAGCCCTGGAGGGCGTGGGACACATCAAGAGACCCAGTACTTC
J gene: TRBJ2-5
V gene: TRBV5-4
clone size: -
D gene: -

CDR3 protein: CAISELLRPGGEAFF
CDR3 DNA: TGTGCCATCAGTGAGCTACTTCGACCTGGGGGTGAAGCTTTCTTT
J gene: TRBJ1-1
V gene: TRBV10-3
clone size: -
D gene: -

CDR3 protein: CASSTGGETQYF
CDR3 DNA: TGTGCCAGCAGCACGGGGGGGGAGACCCAGTACTTC
J gene: TRBJ2-5
V gene: TRBV7-6
clone size: -
D gene: TRBD2

CDR3 protein: CASSSRYTDTQYF
CDR3 DNA: TGTGCCAGCAGTAGCCGTTACACAGATACGCAGTATTTT
J gene: TRBJ2-3
V gene: TRBV28
clone size: -
D gene: -

CDR3 protein: CAISELASNYGYTF
CDR3 DNA: TGTGCCATCAGTGAGCTGGCCAGTAACTATGGCTACACCTTC
J gene: TRBJ1-2
V gene: TRBV10-3
clone size: -
D gene: -

CDR3 protein: CASSGDGKGYGYTF
CDR3 DNA: TGTGCCAGCAGTGGCGACGGTAAAGGCTATGGCTACACCTTC
J gene: TRBJ1-2
V gene: TRBV25-1
clone size: -
D gene: -

CDR3 protein: CASSEAGDTGELFF
CDR3 DNA: TGTGCCAGCAGTGAAGCGGGAGACACCGGGGAGCTGTTTTTT
J gene: TRBJ2-2
V gene: TRBV6-4
clone size: -
D gene: TRBD2

CDR3 protein: CASSYRMAQLDGWTQYF
CDR3 DNA: TGTGCCAGCAGCTACCGGATGGCACAGTTGGATGGATGGACCCAGTACTTC
J gene: TRBJ2-5
V gene: TRBV7-2
clone size: -
D gene: -

CDR3 protein: CASSQLAGFNNEQFF
CDR3 DNA: TGTGCCAGTAGCCAACTAGCGGGATTTAACAATGAGCAGTTCTTC
J gene: TRBJ2-1
V gene: TRBV19
clone size: -
D gene: TRBD2

CDR3 protein: CASSFDSGANVLTF
CDR3 DNA: TGTGCCAGCAGCTTCGACTCTGGGGCCAACGTCCTGACTTTC
J gene: TRBJ2-6
V gene: TRBV5-6
clone size: -
D gene: -